This note documents a single TCR beta chain sequence. Germline CDR1 reads SGHTA; CDR2 reads FQGNSA. Trimming removed 6 bases at V and 10 bases at J, with 13 bases between. The CDR3 runs 12 residues. Using its own MiXCR run on the RT-PCR reads, TCRdb lists one record per CDR3 protein. Here the sample spans about 680,000 distinct CDR3 sequences, approximately 14% being singletons. V is TRBV7-2 and J is TRBJ1-3; D is possibly TRBD1 (6 bases). The sequence came from a female donor in good health, serving as a healthy control. The sequenced material came from memory CD4+ T cells from blood. CDR3 loop: CASRPPGTTIYF. In DNA, the CDR3 is TGTGCCAGCAGGCCCCCGGGGACAACCATATATTTT.